These T cell receptor beta chains were read from a single sample in a study of blood T cell repertoires in COVID-19. Some clones are missing from TCRdb's copy, which holds only in-frame ones; the method was immunoSEQ multiplex PCR. In the table there are 70,000 or so clones, 90% of which are singletons. Sequenced input: peripheral blood. Receptor source: a man aged 50 to 60 with acute or convalescent COVID-19. Each CDR3 is given with its conserved first and last residue. D genes are given only for firm matches. Clone sizes are given selectively: once, few, many, or a class where the clone is expanded.

d_call j_call clone_size v_call cdr3_nt cdr3_aa
NA TRBJ1-2 once TRBV12-3/TRBV12-4 TGTGCCAGCAGTGACGGGGGAGGCTATGGCTACACCTTC CASSDGGGYGYTF
NA TRBJ2-1 NA TRBV28 TGTGCCAGCAGTTCCTCCCATCCGACAGGCCGATCCTACAATGAGCAGTTCTTC CASSSSHPTGRSYNEQFF
NA TRBJ1-2 NA TRBV29-1 TGCAGCGTGACCGGACTTTTCTTTGAGGCTAACTATGGCTACACCTTC CSVTGLFFEANYGYTF
TRBD2 TRBJ2-1 NA TRBV27 TGTGCCAGCAGTTCCCTAGCGGGAGGGCCGTGGGATGAGCAGTTCTTC CASSSLAGGPWDEQFF
NA TRBJ2-1 NA TRBV5-8 TGTGCCAGCAGCCTCCCACCTCACAGGGAGAGCTCCTACAATGAGCAGTTCTTC CASSLPPHRESSYNEQFF
TRBD1 TRBJ1-2 NA TRBV15 TGTGCCACCAGCCAACAGGGGGCGGGTCATGGCTACACCTTC CATSQQGAGHGYTF
TRBD2 TRBJ2-5 NA TRBV7-2 TGTGCCAGCAGCTTAGGACTAGCGGGGAATCGGGAGACCCAGTACTTC CASSLGLAGNRETQYF
NA TRBJ2-3 NA TRBV7-6 TGTGCCAGCAGCTCTCGGACTTTCCCCACAGATACGCAGTATTTT CASSSRTFPTDTQYF
NA TRBJ2-3 NA TRBV4-1 TGCGCCAGCAGCCAAGATGCGGCAACCACAGATACGCAGTATTTT CASSQDAATTDTQYF
NA TRBJ1-1 NA TRBV6-5 TGTGCCAGCAGTTACGAGGGGGGGACTGAAGCTTTCTTT CASSYEGGTEAFF
TRBD1 TRBJ1-4 NA TRBV3-1/TRBV3-2 TGTGCCAGCAGCTGGGGACAGGGGGAAGGACTGTTTTTT CASSWGQGEGLFF
NA TRBJ1-2 NA TRBV3-1/TRBV3-2 TGTGCCAGCAGCCAAGTACAGGCAAGATATGGCTACACCTTC CASSQVQARYGYTF
NA TRBJ2-1 NA TRBV9 TGTGCCAGCAGCGCCGGACAATACAATGAGCAGTTCTTC CASSAGQYNEQFF
TRBD2 TRBJ2-5 NA TRBV9 TGTGCCAGCAGCGTCCTAGCGGGGGGGCAAGAGACCCAGTACTTC CASSVLAGGQETQYF
NA TRBJ1-6 medium-sized TRBV7-6 TGTGCCAGCAGCTTAGATTTGAGTGGTTCAGGGGATCCTTATAATTCACCCCTCCACTTT CASSLDLSGSGDPYNSPLHF
NA TRBJ2-6 NA TRBV6-5 TGTGCCAGCAGTCCTTACAGTACTGGGGCCAACGTCCTGACTTTC CASSPYSTGANVLTF
NA TRBJ1-6 NA TRBV15 TGTGCCACCAGCAGAGGCGGGATAAAGGATTCACCCCTCCACTTT CATSRGGIKDSPLHF
NA TRBJ2-2 NA TRBV6-6 TGTGCCAGCAGGAGGACAGCGAACACCGGGGAGCTGTTTTTT CASRRTANTGELFF
TRBD2 TRBJ2-5 NA TRBV20-1 TGCAGTGCTAGTAATTTAGCGGGGGAACAAGAGACCCAGTACTTC CSASNLAGEQETQYF
TRBD1 TRBJ2-3 NA TRBV2 TGTGCCAGCAGTGAAGTGGCCAGGGGGCGGGGAGATACGCAGTATTTT CASSEVARGRGDTQYF
TRBD1 TRBJ2-2 once TRBV7-2 TGTGCCAGCAGGAAGGACAGGGGGACCGGGGAGCTGTTTTTT CASRKDRGTGELFF
NA TRBJ1-2 NA TRBV7-9 TGTGCCAGCAGCTTACGGGGTGGCTATGGCTACACCTTC CASSLRGGYGYTF
TRBD1 TRBJ2-1 NA TRBV29-1 TGCAGCGTTGAACAGGGGGCGGGTAATGAGCAGTTCTTC CSVEQGAGNEQFF
NA TRBJ1-5 NA TRBV7-9 TGTGCCAGCAGCTTTAAGGGGCAGCCCCAGCATTTT CASSFKGQPQHF
TRBD2 TRBJ2-1 NA TRBV7-9 TGTGCCAGCAGCTTGGGGCTAGCGGACTACAATGAGCAGTTCTTC CASSLGLADYNEQFF
NA TRBJ1-1 NA TRBV28 TGTGCCAGCAGGACTTATAGGGAGGGGCCGAACACTGAAGCTTTCTTT CASRTYREGPNTEAFF
NA TRBJ1-1 NA TRBV5-1 TGCGCCAGCAGCTTGACAGGTGGGTCCACTGAAGCTTTCTTT CASSLTGGSTEAFF
NA TRBJ2-7 NA TRBV30 TGTGCCTGGGCTAGGGAGGTCTACGAGCAGTACTTC CAWAREVYEQYF
TRBD1 TRBJ1-2 NA TRBV5-1 TGCGCCAGCAGCTTGTCCGGACAGGGGAATAACTATGGCTACACCTTC CASSLSGQGNNYGYTF
TRBD2 TRBJ2-5 NA TRBV12-3/TRBV12-4 TGTGCCAGCAGCGGACTAGCTAGAGAGACCCAGTACTTC CASSGLARETQYF
NA TRBJ1-5 NA TRBV19 TGTGCCAGTATGGGAGGTAGTTTCTTCCTTGGCAATCAGCCCCAGCATTTT CASMGGSFFLGNQPQHF
NA TRBJ2-3 NA TRBV11-1 TGTGCCAGCAGCTTAGCGCCGACAGGTGATACGCAGTATTTT CASSLAPTGDTQYF
NA TRBJ2-2 once TRBV9 TGTGCCAGCAGCGCCCGACAGCTGAACACCGGGGAGCTGTTTTTT CASSARQLNTGELFF
TRBD2 TRBJ2-5 NA TRBV6-5 TGTGCCAGCAGTCCTCCGGGAGGGACCCAGTACTTC CASSPPGGTQYF
NA TRBJ2-2 NA TRBV9 TGTGCCAGCAGCGTAGGTGGGGCCACCGGGGAGCTGTTTTTT CASSVGGATGELFF
NA TRBJ1-1 once TRBV5-1 TGCGCCAGCAGCTTCTGGGGAGGAACTGAAGCTTTCTTT CASSFWGGTEAFF
TRBD2 TRBJ2-3 NA TRBV7-6 TGTGCCAGCAGCTTAACGGGAGGGCCAGGAGATACGCAGTATTTT CASSLTGGPGDTQYF
NA TRBJ2-2 few TRBV7-9 TGTGCCAGCAGCCCTAACCTTCTAGCGACCGGGGAGCTGTTTTTT CASSPNLLATGELFF
NA TRBJ2-5 NA TRBV3-1/TRBV3-2 TGTGCCAGCAGCCAAGATTTAGGCAGGGTTTCGGTTGGAGAGACCCAGTACTTC CASSQDLGRVSVGETQYF
TRBD1 TRBJ1-6 NA TRBV18 TGTGCCAGCTCACCGGACAGGGGATATAATTCACCCCTCCACTTT CASSPDRGYNSPLHF
NA TRBJ2-1 NA TRBV20-1 TGCAGTGCTAGGGGAGACAATGAGCAGTTCTTC CSARGDNEQFF
NA TRBJ1-6 few TRBV5-6 TGTGCCAGCAGCTTACAGGGTTATTCACCCCTCCACTTT CASSLQGYSPLHF
TRBD1 TRBJ1-4 NA TRBV6-5 TGTGCCAGCAGGAAAAGACAGGGAACTAATGAAAAACTGTTTTTT CASRKRQGTNEKLFF
NA TRBJ1-1 NA TRBV18 TGTGCCAGCTCAATAAAAGGGGATTACACTGAAGCTTTCTTT CASSIKGDYTEAFF
NA TRBJ2-2 NA TRBV2 TGTGCCAGCATAGGAACAGAGTTAACCGGGGAGCTGTTTTTT CASIGTELTGELFF
TRBD2 TRBJ2-3 NA TRBV9 TGTGCCAGCAGCCAGGGACTAGCAGACACAGATACGCAGTATTTT CASSQGLADTDTQYF
TRBD2 TRBJ2-1 NA TRBV5-1 TGCGCCAGCAGCTTGGGGACTAGCAGTGGGGGGAATGAGCAGTTCTTC CASSLGTSSGGNEQFF
NA TRBJ1-1 once TRBV5-1 TGCGCCAGCAGCTTTGAACTCATGAACACTGAAGCTTTCTTT CASSFELMNTEAFF
TRBD2 TRBJ2-2 NA TRBV9 TGTGCCAGCAGCTCGGGACTAGCGGGAGCTGGGGGCGGGGAGCTGTTTTTT CASSSGLAGAGGGELFF
NA TRBJ2-3 NA TRBV27 TGTGCCAGCCGTTCTAGAAGTGGATTTAGCACAGATACGCAGTATTTT CASRSRSGFSTDTQYF
NA TRBJ2-4 NA TRBV7-2 TGTGCCAGCAGCCAATACACAGGGAGCGTGAACATTCAGTACTTC CASSQYTGSVNIQYF
NA TRBJ1-6 NA TRBV5-6 TGTGCCAGCAGCTTGAGGACACAACTTCAAGCCCTCCACTTT CASSLRTQLQALHF
TRBD1 TRBJ2-5 NA TRBV9 TGTGCCAGCAGCGCCGGGACAGGCCCCCGGGAGACCCAGTACTTC CASSAGTGPRETQYF